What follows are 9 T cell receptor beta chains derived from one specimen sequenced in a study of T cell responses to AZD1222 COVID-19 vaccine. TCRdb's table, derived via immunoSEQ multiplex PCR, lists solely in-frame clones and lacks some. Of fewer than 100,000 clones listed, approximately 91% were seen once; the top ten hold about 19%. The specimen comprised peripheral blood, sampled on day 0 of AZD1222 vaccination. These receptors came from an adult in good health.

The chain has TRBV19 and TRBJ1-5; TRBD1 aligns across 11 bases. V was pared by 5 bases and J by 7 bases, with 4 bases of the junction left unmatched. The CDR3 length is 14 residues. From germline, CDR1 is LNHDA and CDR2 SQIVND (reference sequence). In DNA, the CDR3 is TGTGCCAGTAGTGGACAGGGGGCTGGGCAGCCCCAGCATTTT. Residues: CASSGQGAGQPQHF.

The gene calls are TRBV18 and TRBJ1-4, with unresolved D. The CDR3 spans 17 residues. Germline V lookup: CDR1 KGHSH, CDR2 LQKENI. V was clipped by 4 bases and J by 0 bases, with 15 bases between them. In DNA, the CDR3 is TGTGCCAGCTCACGGTCCCGTTTCGGGACAACTAATGAAAAACTGTTTTTT. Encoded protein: CASSRSRFGTTNEKLFF.

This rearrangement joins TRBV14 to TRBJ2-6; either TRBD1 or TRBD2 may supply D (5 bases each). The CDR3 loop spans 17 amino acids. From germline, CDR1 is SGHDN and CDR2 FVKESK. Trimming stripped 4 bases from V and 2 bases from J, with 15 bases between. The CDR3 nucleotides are TGTGCCAGCAGCCCCTCCGGGGCAGTTCCTGGGGCCAACGTCCTGACTTTC. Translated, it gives CASSPSGAVPGANVLTF.

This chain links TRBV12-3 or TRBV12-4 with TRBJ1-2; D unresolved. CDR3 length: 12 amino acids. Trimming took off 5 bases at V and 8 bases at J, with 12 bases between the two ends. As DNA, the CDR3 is TGTGCCAGCAGTACGACATTTAGCGGCTACACCTTC. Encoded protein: CASSTTFSGYTF.

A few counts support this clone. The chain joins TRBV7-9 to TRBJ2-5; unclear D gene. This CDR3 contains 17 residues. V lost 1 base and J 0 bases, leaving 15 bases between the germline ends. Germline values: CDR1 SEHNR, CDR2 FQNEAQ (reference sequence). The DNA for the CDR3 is TGTGCCAGCAGCTTAGACTTTGGATCAGGATACCAAGAGACCCAGTACTTC. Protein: CASSLDFGSGYQETQYF.

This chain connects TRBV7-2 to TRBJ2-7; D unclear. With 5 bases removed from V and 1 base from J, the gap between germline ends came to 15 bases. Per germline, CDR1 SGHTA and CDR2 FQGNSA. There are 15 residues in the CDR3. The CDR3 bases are TGTGCCAGCAGCCTCCTCGCAAGCGTGTCCTACGAGCAGTACTTC. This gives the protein CASSLLASVSYEQYF.

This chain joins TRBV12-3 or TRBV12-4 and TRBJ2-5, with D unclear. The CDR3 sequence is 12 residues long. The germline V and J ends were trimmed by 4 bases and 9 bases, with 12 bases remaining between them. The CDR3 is CASSSAPRPQYF. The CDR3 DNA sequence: TGTGCCAGCAGTTCTGCCCCGAGGCCCCAGTACTTC.

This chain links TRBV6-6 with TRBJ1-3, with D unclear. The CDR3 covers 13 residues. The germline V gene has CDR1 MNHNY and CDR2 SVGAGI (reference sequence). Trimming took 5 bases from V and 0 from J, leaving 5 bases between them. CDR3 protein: CASSLDSGNTIYF. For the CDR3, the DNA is TGTGCCAGCAGTCTAGACTCTGGAAACACCATATATTTT.

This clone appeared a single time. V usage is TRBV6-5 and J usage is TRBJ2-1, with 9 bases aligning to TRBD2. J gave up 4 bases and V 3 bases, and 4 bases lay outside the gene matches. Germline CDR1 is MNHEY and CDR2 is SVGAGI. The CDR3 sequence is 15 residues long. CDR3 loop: CASSYSGSSYNEQFF. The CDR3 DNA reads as TGTGCCAGCAGTTATAGCGGGAGTTCGTACAATGAGCAGTTCTTC.